This TCR beta chain is from a study of blood T cell repertoires in COVID-19. Study as a whole: In each case, the material was cDNA or gDNA derived from T cells, B-cell-depleted T cells, or PBMCs.

Germline V lookup: CDR1 SEHNR, CDR2 FQNEAQ (reference sequence). Between the trimmed V and J ends, which lost 5 bases and 3 bases, there was a span of 10 bases. This CDR3 has 13 amino acids. Clones were read by immunoSEQ multiplex PCR, and TCRdb kept only the in-frame ones, dropping some. The table lists about 130,000 clones, roughly 84% of them singletons, with 12% in the top ten. Sequenced: peripheral blood. This TCR was sampled from a woman aged 25 to 39 who had recovered from COVID-19. This chain links TRBV7-9 with TRBJ1-1; possible D gene TRBD1, 6 bases. CDR3 protein: CASSRTEDTEAFF. CDR3 bases: TGTGCCAGCAGCAGGACAGAGGACACTGAAGCTTTCTTT.